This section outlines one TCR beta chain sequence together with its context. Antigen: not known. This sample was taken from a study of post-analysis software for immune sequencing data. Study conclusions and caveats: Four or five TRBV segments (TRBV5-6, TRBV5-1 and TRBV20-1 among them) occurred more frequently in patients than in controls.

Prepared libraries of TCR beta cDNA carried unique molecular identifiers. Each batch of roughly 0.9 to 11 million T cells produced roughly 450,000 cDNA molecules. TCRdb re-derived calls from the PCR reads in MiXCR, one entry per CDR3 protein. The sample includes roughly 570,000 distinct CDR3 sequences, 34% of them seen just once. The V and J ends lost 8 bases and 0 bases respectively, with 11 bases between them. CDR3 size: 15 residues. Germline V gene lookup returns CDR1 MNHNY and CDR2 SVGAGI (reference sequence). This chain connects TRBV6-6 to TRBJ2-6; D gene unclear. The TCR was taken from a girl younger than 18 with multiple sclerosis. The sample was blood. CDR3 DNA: TGTGCCAGCGGTCCAGGTAGCTCTGGGGCCAACGTCCTGACTTTC. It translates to CASGPGSSGANVLTF.